This T cell receptor beta chain emerged from a study of T cell responses to AZD1222 COVID-19 vaccine. This CDR3 has 15 residues. Between the trimmed V and J ends, which lost 6 bases and 4 bases, there was a span of 16 bases. Per germline, CDR1 LNHDA and CDR2 SQIVND (reference sequence). TCRdb's table, derived via immunoSEQ multiplex PCR, lists solely in-frame clones and lacks some. The sample comprises tens of thousands of clones, 70% to 90% of which are singletons, and 8.5% to 12% rests with the top ten. The rearrangement uses TRBV19 and TRBJ2-1, with D perhaps TRBD1 (5 bases). The specimen was peripheral blood, collected 28 days after the second AZD1222 dose. This receptor was identified in an adult who received the AZD1222 COVID-19 vaccine. This CDR3 is CASSQGPNRYNEQFF. CDR3 in DNA: TGTGCCAGTAGCCAGGGCCCCAACAGGTACAATGAGCAGTTCTTC. Drawing the rest from reference TRBV19 and TRBJ2-1, the complete variable domain is DGGITQSPKYLFRKEGQNVTLSCEQNLNHDAMYWYRQDPGQGLRLIYYSQIVNDFQKGDIAEGYSVSREKKESFPLTVTSAQKNPTAFYLCASSQGPNRYNEQFFGPGTRLTVL.